This T cell receptor (beta chain) originates from a study of T-cell memory formation after mild COVID-19. Germline-derived CDR1 and CDR2 are MGHRA and YSYEKL. CDR3 length equals 14 residues. Trimming pared 4 bases from V and 1 base from J, leaving 10 bases between. Points from the study as a whole: Later expanders leaned CD4+, whereas day 15 to 85 contracting clones were balanced CD4/CD8. Pre-infection memory contained some responding clones, which suggested that cross-reactive memory had joined. The SARS-CoV-2 specificity of second-wave clones reaching peak at day 37 remained unverified.

TCR alpha and TCR beta cDNA libraries carrying sample barcodes and UMIs were produced by 5'RACE using constant-segment primers. A single record per CDR3 protein comes from TCRdb applying MiXCR to the 5' RACE reads. The data show some 600,000 distinct CDR3 sequences, with around a sixth seen just once and about 8.1% held by the top ten. Regarding this clonotype: Its antigen is unidentified.

The receptor was isolated from an adult woman who had mild COVID-19 (a few samples of this study predate the infection). Cell type and time point are not known. The chain couples TRBV4-1 to TRBJ1-1; D gene uncertain. The sequencing input was PBMCs or a T cell subset sorted from them (not recorded which). Here the CDR3 reads CASSRESWNTEAFF. CDR3 nucleotide sequence: TGCGCCAGCAGCCGAGAGAGTTGGAACACTGAAGCTTTCTTT.